This is a list of T cell receptor beta chains from one sample in a study of tumor-infiltrating lymphocytes in primary liver carcinoma. TCRdb re-called the multiplex PCR reads through MiXCR, storing one row per CDR3 protein. The table lists 35,000 to 40,000 distinct CDR3 sequences, approximately 71% of them singletons, with 37% in the top ten. Sequencing used tumor-adjacent normal liver tissue. The receptors come from a man between 40 and 49 years old with primary liver carcinoma and hepatitis B virus infection. Each CDR3 is given with its conserved first and last residue. A D gene is named only where the DNA matches it firmly. Clone size, where shown, is once, few, many, or a class for clones that have expanded.

>NA|TRBV29-1|NA|TRBJ2-1
CSASGTWWGNEQFF
TGCAGCGCCTCCGGGACGTGGTGGGGCAATGAGCAGTTCTTC
>NA|TRBV30|TRBD1|TRBJ2-7
CAWCNTGTVDEQYF
TGTGCTTGGTGTAATACCGGGACAGTGGACGAGCAGTACTTC
>few|TRBV7-8|TRBD2|TRBJ2-7
CASSLKGGTTVTLELYF
TGCGCCAGCAGCCTGAAGGGAGGGACTACGGTTACCCTCGAGCTGTACTTC
>once|TRBV29-1|NA|TRBJ2-5
CSVGADRPETQYF
TGCAGCGTAGGGGCAGATCGCCCAGAGACCCAGTACTTC
>NA|TRBV29-1|NA|TRBJ2-7
CSVYPGSYEQYF
TGCAGCGTGTACCCAGGGAGCTACGAGCAATACTTC
>NA|TRBV4-3|NA|TRBJ2-1
CASSQDPYSEYNELFF
TGCGCCAGCAGCCAAGATCCATATTCAGAATACAATGAGCTGTTCTTC
>once|TRBV11-2|NA|TRBJ2-3
CASCLVGGSSIDMQYF
TGTGCCAGCTGCCTGGTGGGTGGCAGTTCCATAGATATGCAGTATTTT
>once|TRBV6-1|NA|TRBJ2-1
CATSEEEGGHNEQFF
TGTGCCACCAGTGAAGAAGAGGGAGGACACAATGAGCAGTTCTTC
>NA|TRBV12-3/TRBV12-4|TRBD1|TRBJ2-5
CASAQGQSQEIQYF
TGCGCCAGCGCTCAGGGACAGTCCCAAGAGATCCAGTACTTC
>large|TRBV29-1|NA|TRBJ2-1
CSVVPLVGLGNEQFF
TGCAGCGTTGTCCCACTTGTGGGATTGGGGAATGAGCAGTTCTTC
>NA|TRBV11-1|NA|TRBJ2-7
CASGWKQSYEQHF
TGTGCCAGCGGGTGGAAGCAATCCTACGAGCAGCACTTC
>many|TRBV7-9|NA|TRBJ1-4
CASSAASGPQKLFF
TGTGCCAGCAGCGCCGCTTCGGGACCGCAAAAACTGTTTTTT
>NA|TRBV29-1|NA|TRBJ2-7
CSPRGGTCEQYF
TGCAGCCCCAGGGGGGGGACCTGCGAGCAGTATTTC
>NA|TRBV11-2|TRBD1|TRBJ1-5
CACSCDRDQPQHF
TGTGCCTGCAGTTGCGACAGGGATCAGCCCCAGCATTTT
>NA|TRBV6-2/TRBV6-3|TRBD1|TRBJ2-6
CASSLLGQAYFLTF
TGTGCCAGCAGCCTACTGGGACAGGCTTACTTCCTGACTTTC
>NA|TRBV6-2/TRBV6-3|TRBD1|TRBJ2-5
CASSYSIYRTGQDTQYF
TGTGCCAGTAGTTACTCGATTTATCGGACAGGCCAAGATACCCAGTACTTC
>NA|TRBV11-2|TRBD2|TRBJ2-4
CASGSPGPAGVAKNIQYF
TGTGCCAGCGGCTCACCGGGACCAGCGGGAGTAGCCAAAAACATTCAGTACTTC
>NA|TRBV29-1|NA|TRBJ2-1
CSVAETSSVNVQFF
TGTAGTGTTGCGGAGACCTCGAGCGTCAATGTGCAGTTCTTC
>NA|TRBV29-1|TRBD1|TRBJ2-5
CSGIQGTGETQYF
TGCAGCGGCATACAGGGGACGGGAGAGACCCAGTACTTC
>once|TRBV29-1|NA|TRBJ2-1
CSVVGSGGAYNEQFF
TGCAGCGTTGTTGGGTCCGGGGGCGCTTACAATGAGCAGTTCTTC
>NA|TRBV28|TRBD2|TRBJ2-7
CTSSLWGGSMVERYF
TGTACCAGCAGTTTATGGGGCGGGAGCATGGTCGAGCGGTACTTC
>NA|TRBV14|NA|TRBJ2-1
CASSVVTGWVNNGQFF
TGTGCCAGCAGTGTCGTAACGGGATGGGTAAACAATGGGCAGTTCTTC
>NA|TRBV12-3/TRBV12-4|TRBD1|TRBJ2-1
CASGGSGQPYNEQFF
TGTGCCAGCGGGGGATCGGGACAGCCATACAATGAGCAGTTCTTC
>NA|TRBV4-3|NA|TRBJ2-5
CASSQGAAIRETQYF
TGCGCCAGCAGCCAAGGAGCGGCTATCCGAGAGACCCAGTATTTC
>NA|TRBV6-2/TRBV6-3|NA|TRBJ2-1
CASSPCATLSGERLF
TGTGCCAGCAGTCCTTGCGCTACATTGAGTGGGGAGCGGTTATTC
>few|TRBV6-2/TRBV6-3|TRBD2|TRBJ2-5
CASSMGLANTQYF
TGTGCCAGCAGTATGGGACTAGCGAACACCCAGTACTTC
>NA|TRBV9|NA|TRBJ1-3
CASNVDPVSSGNTIYF
TGTGCCAGCAACGTAGACCCGGTTTCCTCTGGAAACACCATATATTTT
>NA|TRBV6-1|NA|TRBJ2-7
CANIPARDGHYEQYF
TGTGCCAACATCCCGGCACGGGACGGCCACTACGAGCAGTACTTC
>NA|TRBV6-1|NA|TRBJ2-5
CASSMGWETQYF
TGTGCCAGCAGTATGGGGTGGGAGACCCAGTACTTC
>NA|TRBV6-6|NA|TRBJ1-2
CASREGVTNYGYTF
TGTGCCAGCAGAGAAGGGGTTACTAATTATGGCTACACCTTC
>NA|TRBV4-1|TRBD1|TRBJ1-1
CASSLGTGALNTGALF
TGCGCCAGTAGCCTCGGGACAGGGGCCCTGAACACTGGAGCTTTATTT
>NA|TRBV29-1|NA|TRBJ2-7
CSAMISGTGTPNERYF
TGCAGCGCCATGATATCTGGGACCGGCACTCCTAACGAGCGGTACTTC
>NA|TRBV5-4|TRBD1|TRBJ2-6
CASRGDRVAFGANVLTF
TGTGCCAGTAGAGGGGACAGGGTGGCCTTTGGGGCCAACGTCCTGACTTTC
>NA|TRBV5-5|NA|TRBJ1-3
CASNTGTDLFSGNTIYF
TGTGCCAGTAACACCGGGACGGATCTCTTTTCTGGAAACACCATATATTTT
>few|TRBV11-2|NA|TRBJ1-6
CASSLHRGLSPLHF
TGTGCCAGCAGCTTACATAGGGGACTTTCACCCCTCCACTTT
>once|TRBV29-1|NA|TRBJ2-7
CSGKGDEQYF
TGCAGCGGTAAAGGGGATGAGCAGTACTTC
>many|TRBV30|NA|TRBJ1-6
CAWSARGVSPLHF
TGTGCCTGGAGCGCGCGGGGGGTGTCACCCCTCCACTTT
>NA|TRBV10-2|NA|TRBJ2-5
CVISAGLLAAQETQYF
TGCGTCATCAGTGCCGGGTTACTAGCAGCTCAAGAGACCCAGTACTTC
>NA|TRBV6-1|TRBD1|TRBJ1-1
CANSESEGQGANTEAFF
TGTGCCAACAGTGAAAGTGAAGGGCAGGGGGCTAACACTGAGGCTTTCTTT
>NA|TRBV28|NA|TRBJ1-1
CASNVAGKNTEAFF
TGTGCCAGCAATGTCGCCGGGAAGAACACTGAAGCTTTCTTT
>medium-sized|TRBV29-1|NA|TRBJ2-3
CSVEDNPDTQYF
TGCAGCGTTGAAGACAATCCAGATACGCAGTATTTT
>few|TRBV29-1|NA|TRBJ2-1
CSVAHRSSYNEQFF
TGCAGCGTTGCTCACCGGAGTTCCTACAATGAGCAGTTCTTC
>NA|TRBV5-1|NA|TRBJ2-5
CASSYIVGAGVTQYF
TGCGCCAGCAGCTATATAGTGGGAGCCGGAGTGACCCAGTACTTC
>NA|TRBV6-5|NA|TRBJ1-1
CASSYQPGPYSEAFF
TGTGCAAGCAGTTACCAGCCGGGGCCGTACAGTGAAGCTTTCTTT
>NA|TRBV14|NA|TRBJ2-1
CASTQERVSEQFF
TGTGCCAGCACTCAGGAGAGGGTGAGTGAGCAGTTCTTC